The 11 T cell receptor beta chains below come from one sample, sequenced in a study of T-cell reconstitution after alpha-beta-depleted transplantation in children. For TCRbeta, the library was prepared with unique molecular identifiers. TCRdb processed the PCR reads anew with MiXCR; each CDR3 protein has one entry. The data show 120,000 or so distinct CDR3 sequences, with about a tenth seen just once and 6.5% to 9.5% held by the top ten. Source: PBMCs from the stem cell graft donor, taken from the stem cell graft. Receptor source: a human donor who donated a stem cell graft to a child with acute lymphoblastic leukemia.

This clonotype occurred many times. The chain recombines TRBV20-1 with TRBJ1-5; D call uncertain. Germline loops: CDR1 DFQATT, CDR2 SNEGSKA (reference sequence). The CDR3 length is 14 residues. Trimming removed 0 bases from V and 0 bases from J, with 6 bases in between. The DNA for the CDR3 is TGCAGTGCTAGAGATAGGCTTAGCAATCAGCCCCAGCATTTT. It encodes CSARDRLSNQPQHF.

This clonotype occurred many times. J is TRBJ1-4 and V is TRBV6-5; D not resolved. Germline-derived CDR1 and CDR2 are MNHEY and SVGAGI. V dropped 0 bases and J dropped 5 bases, with 7 bases sitting between them. The CDR3 is made up of 14 amino acids. CDR3 in amino acids: CASSYSGLNEKLFF. The CDR3 DNA sequence: TGTGCCAGCAGTTACTCAGGGCTCAATGAAAAACTGTTTTTT.

This clonotype was seen ten or more times. The CDR3 bases are TGCAGTGCTAGAGAGCACGGGTCGACAGATACGCAGTATTTT. It specifies CSAREHGSTDTQYF. The chain is built from TRBV20-1 and TRBJ2-3, with no clear D. This CDR3 spans 14 amino acids. Germline lookup yields CDR1 DFQATT and CDR2 SNEGSKA (reference sequence). V was shortened by 0 bases and J by 3 bases, with 10 bases between the two germline ends.

Ten or more counts support this clonotype. CDR3 amino acids: CASIPHLYEQYF. CDR3 nucleotide sequence: TGTGCCAGCATCCCCCACCTCTACGAGCAGTACTTC. The V and J genes are TRBV7-2 and TRBJ2-7; D is unclear. The V end was cut by 7 bases, the J end by 3 bases, with 10 bases between. Germline lookup yields CDR1 SGHTA and CDR2 FQGNSA. CDR3 length: 12 amino acids.

This clonotype appeared once. This rearrangement joins TRBV24-1 to TRBJ2-7; no firm D call. Per the germline V gene, CDR1 is KGHDR and CDR2 is SFDVKD. V shed 4 bases and J shed 9 bases, with 18 bases lying between them. The CDR3 runs 14 residues. For the CDR3, the DNA is TGTGCCACCAGTGAAACGGGTTACCACCTTGGGCAGTACTTC. Its protein is CATSETGYHLGQYF.

This clonotype was seen ten or more times. This sequence joins TRBV4-1 and TRBJ2-2, with 10 bases lining up with TRBD1. With 4 bases clipped from V and 4 bases from J, the junction kept 12 bases outside the gene matches. The CDR3 length is 18 residues. In germline, CDR1 is MGHRA, CDR2 YSYEKL. The DNA for the CDR3 is TGCGCCAGCAGCCTAAGGGCGGGACAGGGGCGGTCCACCGGGGAGCTGTTTTTT. Translation gives CASSLRAGQGRSTGELFF.

Many counts were recorded for this clonotype. This sequence joins TRBV20-1 and TRBJ2-7, with D possibly TRBD2 on 6 matching bases. CDR1 DFQATT and CDR2 SNEGSKA come from the germline V gene (reference sequence). Trimming cost V 3 bases and J 1 base, with 16 bases left between them. The CDR3 length is 15 residues. CDR3 nucleotide sequence: TGCAGTGCTAGGGTAGTGTTGCGGGGTTCCTACGAGCAGTACTTC. Protein sequence: CSARVVLRGSYEQYF.

Many counts were recorded for this clonotype. This chain links TRBV5-1 with TRBJ1-2, with 8 bases aligning to TRBD1. From germline, CDR1 is SGHRS and CDR2 YFSETQ. The CDR3 contains 14 residues. With 0 bases clipped from V and 2 bases from J, the junction kept 0 bases outside the gene matches. The CDR3 here is CASSLDRGNYGYTF. The CDR3 bases are TGCGCCAGCAGCTTGGACAGGGGGAACTATGGCTACACCTTC.

This clonotype was recorded at least ten times. The CDR3 nucleotides are TGTGCCAGCAGCCAAGGCCTTACGGCTAGCGGGAGGAATGAGGAGCTGTTTTTT. Translating it yields CASSQGLTASGRNEELFF. The chain recombines TRBV3-1 with TRBJ2-2; TRBD2 agrees at 11 bases. This CDR3 is built from 18 residues. The V segment lost 1 base and the J segment 10 bases; nucleotides outside the gene matches: 14. Germline V CDR1 and CDR2: LGHDT, YNNKEL (reference sequence). Drawing the rest from reference TRBV3-1 and TRBJ2-2, the complete variable domain is DTAVSQTPKYLVTQMGNDKSIKCEQNLGHDTMYWYKQDSKKFLKIMFSYNNKELIINETVPNRFSPKSPDKAHLNLHINSLELGDSAVYFCASSQGLTASGRNEELFFGEGSRLTVL.

This clonotype was counted ten times or more. This chain connects TRBV7-8 to TRBJ2-7; 7 nucleotides line up with TRBD1. Germline values: CDR1 SGHVS, CDR2 FQNEAQ. The V gene end was trimmed by 5 bases and the J gene end by 2 bases; junction bases not matched to a gene: 12. The CDR3 covers 16 residues. CDR3: CASSPNPRDSPYEQYF. The DNA of the CDR3 is TGTGCCAGCAGCCCGAACCCCCGGGACAGCCCCTACGAGCAGTACTTC.

This clonotype was recorded at least ten times. The rearrangement links TRBV29-1 to TRBJ2-2, with TRBD2 as a possible D gene (6 bases). CDR3 length equals 13 residues. Trimming stripped 4 bases from V and 6 bases from J, with 12 bases between. The germline gives CDR1 SQVTM, CDR2 ANQGSEA. Written as DNA, the CDR3 is TGCAGCGTTGTGAGGGGAGGATCCGGGGAGCTGTTTTTT. Translating it yields CSVVRGGSGELFF.